This entry lists 27 T cell receptor beta chains sequenced from one sample in a study of shared clonotypes between healthy human individuals. Clones were read by immunoSEQ multiplex PCR, and TCRdb kept only the in-frame ones, dropping some. The table records 2 million to 2.5 million clones, under 97% of them present only once. Source material: naive CD4+ T cells sorted from blood. Subset given: CD45RA+ positively selected. The receptor source for this set is a man between 18 and 35 years old in good health.

V usage is TRBV2 and J usage is TRBJ2-7, with D tentatively TRBD2 (6 bases). Germline V gene sequence: CDR1 SNHLY, CDR2 FYNNEI. There are 14 residues in the CDR3. Trimming left V 8 bases short and J 0 bases short, with 14 bases between. The CDR3 DNA is TGTGCCAGCTTCCGGGAGATCGGCTCCTACGAGCAGTACTTC. It translates to CASFREIGSYEQYF.

This chain uses TRBV2 with TRBJ1-2; D is unresolved. The germline CDR1 and CDR2 sequences are SNHLY and FYNNEI. This CDR3 has 13 residues. The V end lost 2 bases, the J end lost 4 bases, and 8 bases lay between the germline ends. CDR3 region: CASSEMSSYGYTF. CDR3 nucleotide sequence: TGTGCCAGCAGTGAAATGTCTAGCTATGGCTACACCTTC.

The rearrangement joins TRBV11-2 to TRBJ1-4; TRBD1 aligns across 10 bases. With V trimmed by 5 bases and J by 7 bases, 4 bases remained unmatched. The V gene's germline CDR1 is SGHAT and CDR2 FQNNGV. The CDR3 covers 14 residues. CDR3 in amino acids: CASSAGTGVEKLFF. The DNA of the CDR3 is TGTGCCAGCAGCGCTGGGACAGGGGTTGAAAAACTGTTTTTT.

About this clone itself: Other DNA sequences from this sample encode an identical CDR3 as well. This chain uses TRBV5-1 with TRBJ2-2; 7 nucleotides agree with TRBD1. CDR1 SGHRS and CDR2 YFSETQ come from the germline V gene. The trim removed 3 bases at V and 1 base at J, leaving 3 bases unmatched. The CDR3 runs 15 residues. CDR3 DNA: TGCGCCAGCAGCTCCGGGACAGTGAACACCGGGGAGCTGTTTTTT. Translating it yields CASSSGTVNTGELFF.

The sample holds one count of this clone. This chain connects TRBV5-1 to TRBJ1-2; D call uncertain. In germline, CDR1 is SGHRS, CDR2 YFSETQ. Trimming cost V 0 bases and J 8 bases, with 8 bases left between them. The CDR3 runs 12 residues. The CDR3, as DNA: TGCGCCAGCAGCTTGGAGAGGAGAGGCTACACCTTC. Translated, it gives CASSLERRGYTF.

This chain joins TRBV4-1 and TRBJ1-6; 10 bases are shared with TRBD1. CDR3 length: 17 residues. From germline, CDR1 is MGHRA and CDR2 YSYEKL. V lost 3 bases, J lost 9 bases, and 11 bases stayed unmatched. The CDR3 here is CASSQRGTGATGSPLHF. DNA of the CDR3: TGCGCCAGCAGCCAGAGGGGGACAGGGGCGACGGGTTCACCCCTCCACTTT.

The V call is TRBV30, the J call TRBJ2-2; D might be TRBD2 (5 bases). The CDR3 extends over 16 amino acids. CDR1 is GTSNPN, CDR2 SVGIG, per germline (reference sequence). V dropped 0 bases and J dropped 7 bases, with 18 bases sitting between them. CDR3 nucleotides: TGTGCCTGGAGTGTAAACCCGACGGCCCGGGGCGGGGAGCTGTTTTTT. It codes for CAWSVNPTARGGELFF.

In DNA, the CDR3 is TGTGCCAGCAGTGCCCCCCCCGGGACAGGTCTCCACTACGAGCAGTACTTC. Translation gives CASSAPPGTGLHYEQYF. This chain uses TRBV6-1 with TRBJ2-7; TRBD1 agrees at 8 bases. V was pared by 4 bases and J by 3 bases, with 14 bases of the junction left unmatched. Germline V CDR1 and CDR2: MNHNS, SASEGT. This CDR3 is 17 amino acids long.

The CDR3 region is CSVVGGQVANYGYTF. As DNA, the CDR3 is TGCAGCGTTGTGGGAGGGCAGGTAGCTAACTATGGCTACACCTTC. The gene calls are TRBV29-1 and TRBJ1-2, with D unclear. Between the trimmed V and J ends, which lost 4 bases and 0 bases, there was a span of 15 bases. Germline loops: CDR1 SQVTM, CDR2 ANQGSEA. This CDR3 region has 15 residues. Supplemented by reference TRBV29-1 and TRBJ1-2, the full variable domain reads SAVISQKPSRDICQRGTSLTIQCQVDSQVTMMFWYRQQPGQSLTLIATANQGSEATYESGFVIDKFPISRPNLTFSTLTVSNMSPEDSSIYLCSVVGGQVANYGYTFGSGTRLTVV.

This chain joins TRBV6-5 and TRBJ1-1; the match to TRBD1 covers 8 bases. Germline loops: CDR1 MNHEY, CDR2 SVGAGI. The junction had 8 bases not matched to a gene; V was cut back by 5 bases and J by 6 bases. The CDR3 totals 14 residues. CDR3 region: CASSPSDRDAEAFF. The CDR3 DNA reads as TGTGCCAGCAGTCCTTCGGACAGGGACGCTGAAGCTTTCTTT.

The CDR3 sequence is CASSIDYEGATQETQYF. The CDR3 DNA reads as TGTGCCAGTAGTATAGATTATGAGGGGGCAACCCAAGAGACCCAGTACTTC. The genes are TRBV19 and TRBJ2-5; TRBD1 matches 7 bases. Germline-derived CDR1 and CDR2 are LNHDA and SQIVND (reference sequence). With V trimmed by 0 bases and J by 1 base, 8 bases remained unmatched. The length of the CDR3 is 17 residues.

This chain joins TRBV28 and TRBJ1-6; the match to TRBD1 covers 8 bases. The CDR3 runs 15 residues. V dropped 2 bases and J dropped 7; count of bases not matched to a gene: 4. Germline CDR1 and CDR2: MDHEN and SYDVKM. CDR3 bases: TGTGCCAGCAGTTTAACGAGGACAGGGAATTCACCCCTCCACTTT. Translation gives CASSLTRTGNSPLHF.

Turning to this clone: This sample also contains other DNA sequences that code for the same CDR3. The chain joins TRBV10-3 to TRBJ2-5; either TRBD1 or TRBD2 may supply D (6 bases each). The V gene lost 4 bases and the J gene lost 5 bases, with 11 bases spanning the gap. The CDR3 length is 13 residues. Germline values: CDR1 ENHRY, CDR2 SYGVKD. The CDR3 DNA reads TGTGCCATCAGTGTGGGGGGCGGGGAGACCCAGTACTTC. This translates into CAISVGGGETQYF.

CDR3 nucleotides: TGTGCCAGCAGCCCCGGGACAGGGGGCTTTGAGACCCAGTACTTC. It is translated as CASSPGTGGFETQYF. The chain uses TRBV28 and TRBJ2-5; 12 positions match TRBD1. The V segment lost 6 bases and the J segment 5 bases; nucleotides outside the gene matches: 7. Germline CDR1 is MDHEN and CDR2 is SYDVKM. This CDR3 comprises 15 residues.

Comment on this clone: Other DNA sequences in this specimen translate into the identical CDR3. V and J are TRBV27 and TRBJ2-7; TRBD2 matches at 13 bases. The CDR3 runs to 16 residues. In germline, CDR1 is MNHEY, CDR2 SMNVEV (reference sequence). V lost 2 bases, J lost 3 bases, and 4 bases stayed unmatched. The CDR3 DNA reads as TGTGCCAGCAGTTTAACGGGACTAGCGGGAAACTACGAGCAGTACTTC. This translates into CASSLTGLAGNYEQYF.

Points on this clone: This CDR3 is also generated by other DNA sequences in the sample. The rearrangement links TRBV11-3 to TRBJ1-1; D unresolved. Between the trimmed V and J ends, which lost 2 bases and 0 bases, there was a span of 4 bases. The CDR3 loop spans 13 amino acids. Germline V gene sequence: CDR1 SGHNT, CDR2 YENEEA. The chain's CDR3 is CASSLLVNTEAFF. CDR3 bases: TGTGCCAGCAGCTTACTAGTGAACACTGAAGCTTTCTTT.

The rearrangement uses TRBV10-3 and TRBJ2-7; D is ambiguous. This CDR3 comprises 16 residues. CDR1 and CDR2 from the germline V gene are ENHRY and SYGVKD. The ends were cut back, 0 bases at V and 2 bases at J, with 14 bases in the middle. Here the CDR3 DNA reads TGTGCCATCAGTGAGTCGATCCAGGCAGGCCCCTACGAGCAGTACTTC. This encodes CAISESIQAGPYEQYF.

The chain is built from TRBV18 and TRBJ2-7; D remains ambiguous. V was cut by 5 bases and J by 1 base, with 9 bases left in between. This CDR3 has 13 amino acids. The germline V gene has CDR1 KGHSH and CDR2 LQKENI. The CDR3: CASSGQVSYEQYF. CDR3 sequence (DNA): TGTGCCAGCTCAGGCCAGGTTTCCTACGAGCAGTACTTC. Full variable domain (rest looked up from reference TRBV18 and TRBJ2-7): NAGVMQNPRHLVRRRGQEARLRCSPMKGHSHVYWYRQLPEEGLKFMVYLQKENIIDESGMPKERFSAEFPKEGPSILRIQQVVRGDSAAYFCASSGQVSYEQYFGPGTRLTVT.

The chain has TRBV7-2 and TRBJ2-5; the match to TRBD2 covers 8 bases. This CDR3 spans 16 amino acids. J gave up 4 bases and V 1 base, and 8 bases lay outside the gene matches. The V gene's germline CDR1 is SGHTA and CDR2 FQGNSA. CDR3 sequence reads: CASSLGRGGWRETQYF. CDR3 nucleotide sequence: TGTGCCAGCAGCTTAGGCCGGGGGGGCTGGCGAGAGACCCAGTACTTC. The variable domain in full, completed from reference TRBV7-2 and TRBJ2-5, reads GAGVSQSPSNKVTEKGKDVELRCDPISGHTALYWYRQSLGQGLEFLIYFQGNSAPDKSGLPSDRFSAERTGGSVSTLTIQRTQQEDSAVYLCASSLGRGGWRETQYFGPGTRLLVL.

This clone was seen only once. The CDR3 sequence is CASSYSWRQTQYF. For the CDR3, the DNA is TGTGCCAGCAGTTACTCCTGGAGGCAGACCCAGTACTTC. This chain links TRBV6-5 with TRBJ2-5; D might be TRBD2 (5 bases). V shed 0 bases and J shed 6 bases, with 8 bases lying between them. Germline V gives CDR1 MNHEY, CDR2 SVGAGI. The CDR3 length is 13 residues.

The V and J genes are TRBV21-1 and TRBJ1-1; the table's D gene call, TRBD1, was not cross checked with the DNA. TRBV21-1 is shown as a pseudogene. The CDR3 is 15 residues long. The CDR3 nucleotides are TGTGCCAGCAGCACCTCCGGGACAGCTAACACTGAAGCTTTCTTT. Translated: CASSTSGTANTEAFF.

This chain links TRBV29-1 with TRBJ2-3; TRBD2 aligns across 14 bases. The J segment lost 4 bases and the V segment lost 6 bases, leaving 0 bases of the junction unmatched. The CDR3 totals 13 residues. CDR1 SQVTM and CDR2 ANQGSEA come from the germline V gene. The CDR3 DNA reads as TGCAGCGTGGGACTAGCGGGAGCAGATACGCAGTATTTT. This gives the protein CSVGLAGADTQYF.

V gene TRBV5-6 combines with J gene TRBJ2-1, with 11 bases that match TRBD2. The V gene end was trimmed by 4 bases and the J gene end by 8 bases; junction bases not matched to a gene: 8. In germline, CDR1 is SGHDT, CDR2 YYEEEE. The CDR3 contains 15 residues. The CDR3 here is CASSDTSGGLYEQFF. In nucleotides, the CDR3 is TGTGCCAGCAGCGATACTAGCGGGGGCTTGTATGAGCAGTTCTTC.

V is TRBV5-4 and J is TRBJ2-5, with 10 bases identical to TRBD2. The germline gives CDR1 SGHNT, CDR2 YYREEE (reference sequence). The CDR3 runs to 15 residues. V dropped 2 bases and J dropped 3; count of bases not matched to a gene: 4. The DNA of the CDR3 is TGTGCCAGCAGCTTTAGCGGGGGGTCAAAAGAGACCCAGTACTTC. Translation: CASSFSGGSKETQYF.

A single count supports this clone. The chain is built from TRBV9 and TRBJ2-3, with a weak D call TRBD1 (6 bases). There are 15 residues in the CDR3. V shed 0 bases and J shed 4 bases, with 12 bases lying between them. Germline CDR1 is SGDLS and CDR2 is YYNGEE. The CDR3, as DNA: TGTGCCAGCAGCGTAGAGGATCAGGGGCCAGATACGCAGTATTTT. This codes for CASSVEDQGPDTQYF. Combining the CDR3 with reference TRBV9 and TRBJ2-3 gives the whole variable domain DSGVTQTPKHLITATGQRVTLRCSPRSGDLSVYWYQQSLDQGLQFLIQYYNGEERAKGNILERFSAQQFPDLHSELNLSSLELGDSALYFCASSVEDQGPDTQYFGPGTRLTVL.

This clone was recorded only once. CDR3 protein: CASSPQMGTSNTEAFF. The CDR3 coding sequence is TGCGCCAGCAGCCCCCAGATGGGAACATCGAACACTGAAGCTTTCTTT. The V and J genes are TRBV5-1 and TRBJ1-1; no firm D call. Per the germline V gene, CDR1 is SGHRS and CDR2 is YFSETQ. V lost 4 bases to trimming and J lost 1 base, with 17 bases between them. The CDR3 extends over 16 amino acids.

The chain uses TRBV5-1 and TRBJ1-2; 9 bases fit TRBD1. From germline, CDR1 is SGHRS and CDR2 YFSETQ. The V and J ends lost 0 bases and 1 base, in that order; junction bases with no gene match: 10. The CDR3 is 18 amino acids. CDR3 residues: CASSLDTGGGGRNYGYTF. The CDR3 DNA reads as TGCGCCAGCAGCTTGGATACAGGGGGCGGTGGGCGTAACTATGGCTACACCTTC.